This entry is about one TCR beta chain. The entry originates in a study of blood T cell repertoires in COVID-19. Study information: Italy, Spain and the United States were the sources of the convalescent and acute COVID-19 samples.

Per the original data handling: Reference gene primer amplification gave nucleated cell count estimates. Assay: immunoSEQ multiplex PCR; the TCRdb copy retains only in-frame clones and omits some. V and J calls and clone size are copied from that table; D and trimming were computed from the DNA. The sample has 210,000 or so clones; 87% are singletons. The V gene's germline CDR1 is LNHDA and CDR2 SQIVND (reference sequence). Trimming left V 1 base short and J 4 bases short, with 11 bases between. The CDR3 is 15 amino acids. What was sequenced was peripheral blood. The V call is TRBV19, the J call TRBJ1-5, with TRBD1 as a possible D gene (5 bases). The receptor's source is a man aged 35-49 years with active or convalescent COVID-19. CDR3 in amino acids: CASSIGTRGNQPQHF. The CDR3 region has the DNA TGTGCCAGTAGTATAGGGACTAGGGGAAATCAGCCCCAGCATTTT.